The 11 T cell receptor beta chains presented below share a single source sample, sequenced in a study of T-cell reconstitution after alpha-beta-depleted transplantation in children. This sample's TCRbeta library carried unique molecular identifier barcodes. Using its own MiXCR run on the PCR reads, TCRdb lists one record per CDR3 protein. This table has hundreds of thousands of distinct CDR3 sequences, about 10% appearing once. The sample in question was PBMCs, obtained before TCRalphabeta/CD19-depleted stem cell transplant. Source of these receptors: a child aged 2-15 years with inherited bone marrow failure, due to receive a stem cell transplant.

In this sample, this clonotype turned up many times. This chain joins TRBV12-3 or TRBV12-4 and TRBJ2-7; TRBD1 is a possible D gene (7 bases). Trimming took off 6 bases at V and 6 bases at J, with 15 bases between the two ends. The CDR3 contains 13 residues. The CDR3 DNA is TGTGCCAGCAGGGAGGGACAGTATGGCGAGCAGTACTTC. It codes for CASREGQYGEQYF.

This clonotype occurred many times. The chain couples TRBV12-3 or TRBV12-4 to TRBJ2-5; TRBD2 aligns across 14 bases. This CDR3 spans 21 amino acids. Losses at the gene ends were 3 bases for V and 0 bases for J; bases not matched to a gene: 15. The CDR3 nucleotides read TGTGCCAGCAGTTTTTGGGCCGGGACTAGCGGGAGTTTGGATGACCAAGAGACCCAGTACTTC. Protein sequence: CASSFWAGTSGSLDDQETQYF.

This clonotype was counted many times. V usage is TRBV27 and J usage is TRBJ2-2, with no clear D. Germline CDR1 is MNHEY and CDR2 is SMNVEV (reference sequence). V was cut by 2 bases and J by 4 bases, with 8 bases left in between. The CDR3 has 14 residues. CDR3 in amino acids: CASSLDSRTGELFF. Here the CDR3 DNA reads TGTGCCAGCAGTTTAGATTCGCGCACCGGGGAGCTGTTTTTT.

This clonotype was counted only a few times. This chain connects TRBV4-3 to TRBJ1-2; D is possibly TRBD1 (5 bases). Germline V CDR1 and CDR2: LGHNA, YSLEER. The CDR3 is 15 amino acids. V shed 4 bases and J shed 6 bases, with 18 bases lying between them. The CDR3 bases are TGCGCCAGCAGCCCAGAATATAGGGGTTTGGATGGCTACACCTTC. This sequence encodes CASSPEYRGLDGYTF.

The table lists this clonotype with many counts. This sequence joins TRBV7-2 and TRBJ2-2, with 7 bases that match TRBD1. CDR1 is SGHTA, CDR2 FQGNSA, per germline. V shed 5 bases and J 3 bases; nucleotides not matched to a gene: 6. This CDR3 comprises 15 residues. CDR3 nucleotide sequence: TGTGCCAGCAGCGCTACAGGGGTGGACACCGGGGAGCTGTTTTTT. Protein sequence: CASSATGVDTGELFF.

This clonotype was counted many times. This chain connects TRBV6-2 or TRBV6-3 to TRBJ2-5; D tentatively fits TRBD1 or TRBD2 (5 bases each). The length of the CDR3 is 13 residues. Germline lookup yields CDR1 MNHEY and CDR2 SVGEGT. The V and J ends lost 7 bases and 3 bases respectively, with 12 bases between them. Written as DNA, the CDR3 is TGTGCCAGCACCACCGGGGCGGAAGAGACCCAGTACTTC. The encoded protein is CASTTGAEETQYF.

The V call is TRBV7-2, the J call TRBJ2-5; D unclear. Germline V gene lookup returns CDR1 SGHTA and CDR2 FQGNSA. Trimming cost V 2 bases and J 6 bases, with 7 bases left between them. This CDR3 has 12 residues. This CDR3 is CASSLPIQTQYF. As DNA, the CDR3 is TGTGCCAGCAGCTTACCAATACAGACCCAGTACTTC.

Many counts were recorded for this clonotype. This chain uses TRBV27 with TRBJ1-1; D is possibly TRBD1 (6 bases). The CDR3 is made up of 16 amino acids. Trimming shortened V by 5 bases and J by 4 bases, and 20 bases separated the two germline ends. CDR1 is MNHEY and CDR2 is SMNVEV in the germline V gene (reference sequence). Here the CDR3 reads CASSPLLRGTGTEAFF. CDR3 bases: TGTGCCAGCAGTCCGCTGCTAAGGGGGACGGGCACTGAAGCTTTCTTT.

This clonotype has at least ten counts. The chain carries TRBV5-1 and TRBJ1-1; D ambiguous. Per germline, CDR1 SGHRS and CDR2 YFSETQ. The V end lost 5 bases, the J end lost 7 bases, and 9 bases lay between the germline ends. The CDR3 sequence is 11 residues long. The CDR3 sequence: CASSQDGEAFF. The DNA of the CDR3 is TGCGCCAGCAGTCAGGACGGTGAAGCTTTCTTT.

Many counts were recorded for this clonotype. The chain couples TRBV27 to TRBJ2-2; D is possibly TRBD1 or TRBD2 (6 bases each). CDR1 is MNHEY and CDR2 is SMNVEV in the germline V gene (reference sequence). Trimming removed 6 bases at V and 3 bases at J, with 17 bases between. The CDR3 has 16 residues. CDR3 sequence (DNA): TGTGCCAGCAGCGGGGGCGTAGGGAAGGACACCGGGGAGCTGTTTTTT. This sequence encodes CASSGGVGKDTGELFF.

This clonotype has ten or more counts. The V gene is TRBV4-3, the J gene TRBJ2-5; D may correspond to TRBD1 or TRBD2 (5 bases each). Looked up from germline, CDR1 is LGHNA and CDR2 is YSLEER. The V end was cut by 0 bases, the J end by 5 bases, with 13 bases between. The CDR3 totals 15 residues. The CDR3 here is CASSQDLRDGETQYF. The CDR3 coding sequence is TGCGCCAGCAGCCAAGATTTGAGGGACGGGGAGACCCAGTACTTC.